This T cell receptor (beta chain) was captured in a study of blood T cell repertoires in COVID-19 (TCRdb year 2020). About the study as a whole: Samples covering the acute and convalescent phases of COVID-19 were provided by collaborators in the United States, Italy and Spain. The prospective study material was composed of cDNA or gDNA derived from T cells, B-cell-depleted T cells, or PBMCs. Deeply sampled blood TCRbeta repertoires from subjects exposed to, actively infected with, or recovered from COVID-19 were included in the dataset. A freely available public database, intended as a resource for researchers studying the immune response to SARS-CoV-2, is where the repertoires were released. Samples came from the ongoing ImmuneRACE study (first 160 participants) plus 1,254 subjects from 6 global collaborators. The sample metadata nearly always contained a de-identified subject ID, COVID-19 status, age in years and sex. HLA class I and class II types, where available, came from metadata supplied by the sample provider rather than from assay-based typing. The study at large found these results: Clinical and demographic metadata were provided uncurated, with the amount varying by source and participant.

Enrolling through a virtual design, the prospective study's participants ranged in age from roughly 18 to 90 years and lived across roughly 23 United States geographic areas. In the prospective study, cohorts were assigned on the basis of participant-reported clinical history obtained from a screening survey and a study questionnaire. Recovered participants in ImmuneRACE Cohort 3 were defined by two consecutive negative NP/OP PCR tests, clearance by a healthcare professional, or resolution of symptoms. Each participant in the prospective study had whole blood, serum and a nasopharyngeal or oropharyngeal swab collected by mobile phlebotomists. Over a roughly two-month period, participants in the prospective study had the option of providing additional blood draws and questionnaires. Prospective study blood samples were shipped either frozen or at room temperature before DNA extraction. In the germline V gene, CDR1 corresponds to MDHEN and CDR2 to SYDVKM. The CDR3 contains 12 residues, cysteine and phenylalanine counted. Of the read, only the CDR3 DNA is kept; its 36 bases are in frame from base 1. Cut back by 6 bases and 4 bases, the V and J ends lie 7 bases apart.

Notes on this clone: The antigen this receptor binds is unknown. No per-base quality is available; no much larger clone lies one base away.

The immunoSEQ Assay, a bias-controlled multiplex PCR, was used to amplify TCRbeta CDR3 regions from genomic DNA. The study's processing was this. Within the assay, amplification of reference gene primers was used to estimate how many nucleated cells each sample contained. To quantify the absolute abundance of each unique TCRbeta CDR3 rearrangement, sequence reads were collapsed and filtered. For each sample, productive Simpson clonality was calculated by taking the square root of Simpson's diversity index across productive rearrangements. TCRdb limited this immuneACCESS table to in-frame rearrangements with V and J called. A share of clones is missing; checked studies link under half to unresolved V genes, and the rest is unexplained. That table is the source of V, J and clone size, and D and trimming were worked out from the DNA. The sample records hundreds of thousands of clones, approximately 84% of which are singletons. 2.5% to 3% of the sample is taken by the ten largest.

What was sequenced was PBMCs or T cells enriched from blood (not recorded which). The sequence derives from a woman between 25 and 40 years old who had recovered from COVID-19. Rearrangement joined TRBV28 to TRBJ1-3, with the D segment identity uncertain. The CDR3: CASSWPGNTIYF. In nucleotides, the sequence is TGTGCCAGCAGCTGGCCCGGAAACACCATATATTTT.